The 16 T cell receptor beta chains listed next were all sequenced from one sample in a study of control samples from healthy donors and cancer patients. The repertoire was sequenced with immunoSEQ multiplex PCR; TCRdb's copy has only in-frame clones and lacks some. This sample has approximately 60,000 clones, with approximately 90% found just once. Material for sequencing was PBMCs. These receptors were taken from a man aged 25-45 years with colorectal cancer.

The chain couples TRBV7-9 to TRBJ2-3; 8 positions match TRBD2. CDR1 and CDR2 from the germline V gene are SEHNR and FQNEAQ (reference sequence). The CDR3 is 14 amino acids. V lost 5 bases and J lost 5; bases outside the gene matches: 6. The CDR3 DNA reads TGTGCCAGCAGCCTTAGCGGGGTCGTAGATACGCAGTATTTT. This translates into CASSLSGVVDTQYF.

This clone was counted between two and nine times. This chain uses TRBV19 with TRBJ2-3; D gene ambiguous. The germline CDR1 and CDR2 sequences are LNHDA and SQIVND (reference sequence). V was clipped by 6 bases and J by 6 bases, with 13 bases between them. The CDR3 contains 13 residues. The CDR3 is CASSPRPGDTQYF. The CDR3 DNA is TGTGCCAGTAGCCCTAGACCTGGGGATACGCAGTATTTT.

V is TRBV6-6 and J is TRBJ1-3, with a possible D match to TRBD1 (5 bases). The CDR3 is 14 residues long. V was clipped by 2 bases and J by 7 bases, with 12 bases between them. Germline V CDR1 and CDR2: MNHNY, SVGAGI (reference sequence). CDR3 sequence: CASSYAPGDNTIYF. The CDR3 coding sequence is TGTGCCAGCAGTTACGCTCCGGGGGACAACACCATATATTTT.

The chain has TRBV7-2 and TRBJ2-1; 12 bases are a match to TRBD2. V trimming: 1 base; J trimming: 8 bases; junction bases outside the gene matches: 6. Germline V gene sequence: CDR1 SGHTA, CDR2 FQGNSA. The CDR3 is 16 residues long. The CDR3 protein is CASSLGPSGGGYEQFF. For the CDR3, the DNA is TGTGCCAGCAGCTTAGGCCCTAGCGGGGGGGGATATGAGCAGTTCTTC.

The chain combines TRBV19 with TRBJ1-1; tentative D call: TRBD1 (6 bases). Between the trimmed V and J ends, which lost 9 bases and 8 bases, there was a span of 22 bases. CDR1 and CDR2 (germline): LNHDA, SQIVND (reference sequence). CDR3 length equals 14 residues. In DNA, the CDR3 is TGTGCCAGCGTTGAGAGGAACAGGGTGCAGGAAGCTTTCTTT. Amino acids: CASVERNRVQEAFF.

The gene calls are TRBV30 and TRBJ2-1; D perhaps matches TRBD1 (6 bases). Trimming shortened V by 2 bases and J by 7 bases, and 9 bases separated the two germline ends. This CDR3 comprises 12 residues. CDR1 is GTSNPN and CDR2 is SVGIG in the germline V gene (reference sequence). The CDR3 nucleotides are TGTGCCTGGAGTCAGGGGTGGAATGAGCAGTTCTTC. This sequence encodes CAWSQGWNEQFF.

The genes are TRBV30 and TRBJ2-3, with 7 bases fitting TRBD1. The CDR3 loop spans 17 amino acids. V gave up 0 bases and J gave up 4 bases; unmatched junction bases: 13. Germline CDR1 reads GTSNPN; CDR2 reads SVGIG (reference sequence). The CDR3 sequence is CAWSVQTGERDPDTQYF. The DNA of the CDR3 is TGTGCCTGGAGTGTACAAACAGGGGAGAGGGATCCAGATACGCAGTATTTT.

This rearrangement joins TRBV6-2 or TRBV6-3 to TRBJ1-1; 7 bases agree with TRBD1. With 6 bases clipped from V and 1 base from J, the junction kept 5 bases outside the gene matches. This CDR3 region has 14 residues. CDR1 is MNHEY, CDR2 SVGEGT, per germline. CDR3 loop: CASSPRTGNTEAFF. In DNA form, the CDR3 reads TGTGCCAGCAGCCCGAGGACAGGGAACACTGAAGCTTTCTTT.

This clone was observed a single time. V usage is TRBV18 and J usage is TRBJ2-7, with D hard to call. The CDR3 covers 13 residues. V was trimmed by 3 bases and J by 3 bases, leaving 9 bases between them. Germline CDR1 is KGHSH and CDR2 is LQKENI. The CDR3 loop reads CASSPEDVYEQYF. The DNA of the CDR3 is TGTGCCAGCTCACCCGAAGATGTCTACGAGCAGTACTTC.

Regarding this clone: Distinct nucleotide sequences in the sample also encode this CDR3. V is TRBV12-3 or TRBV12-4 and J is TRBJ1-1, with D unresolved. The V gene lost 3 bases and the J gene lost 3 bases, with 5 bases spanning the gap. This CDR3 spans 12 amino acids. The CDR3 sequence: CASSFRDTEAFF. In DNA form, the CDR3 reads TGTGCCAGCAGTTTTAGGGACACTGAAGCTTTCTTT.

The CDR3 sequence: CASSLFIGGQGARETQYF. The DNA of the CDR3 is TGTGCCAGCAGCTTATTTATCGGGGGACAGGGGGCGCGGGAGACCCAGTACTTC. The chain uses TRBV7-2 and TRBJ2-5, with TRBD1 matching over 12 bases. CDR3 length: 18 residues. From germline, CDR1 is SGHTA and CDR2 FQGNSA. The ends lost 2 bases at V and 5 bases at J; junction bases unmatched: 12. The entire variable domain, with the rest obtained from reference TRBV7-2 and TRBJ2-5, is as follows: GAGVSQSPSNKVTEKGKDVELRCDPISGHTALYWYRQSLGQGLEFLIYFQGNSAPDKSGLPSDRFSAERTGGSVSTLTIQRTQQEDSAVYLCASSLFIGGQGARETQYFGPGTRLLVL.

This chain links TRBV11-3 with TRBJ2-5; 7 bases align to TRBD1. After removal of 6 bases from V and 5 bases from J, the junction contained 12 bases not matched to a gene. CDR3 size: 15 residues. From germline, CDR1 is SGHNT and CDR2 YENEEA. This CDR3 reads CASSQGSGGPETQYF. DNA for the CDR3: TGTGCCAGCAGTCAAGGGTCAGGGGGTCCGGAGACCCAGTACTTC.

This clone was observed a few times. The rearrangement links TRBV19 to TRBJ2-3, with 7 bases fitting TRBD1. The V gene's germline CDR1 is LNHDA and CDR2 SQIVND (reference sequence). J gave up 5 bases and V 1 base, and 9 bases lay outside the gene matches. This CDR3 spans 16 amino acids. The CDR3 DNA sequence: TGTGCCAGTAGTATAGGAGGAACAGGGGTGCGAGATACGCAGTATTTT. Its protein is CASSIGGTGVRDTQYF. The variable domain in full, with the rest retrieved from reference TRBV19 and TRBJ2-3, is DGGITQSPKYLFRKEGQNVTLSCEQNLNHDAMYWYRQDPGQGLRLIYYSQIVNDFQKGDIAEGYSVSREKKESFPLTVTSAQKNPTAFYLCASSIGGTGVRDTQYFGPGTRLTVL.

CDR3 amino acids: CASSKGGGGAYNEQFF. The CDR3 nucleotides read TGTGCCAGCAGTAAGGGAGGAGGGGGGGCCTACAATGAGCAGTTCTTC. The chain carries TRBV9 and TRBJ2-1; D is perhaps TRBD2 (7 bases). This CDR3 region has 16 residues. V was trimmed by 5 bases and J by 2 bases, leaving 17 bases between them. Germline CDR1 reads SGDLS; CDR2 reads YYNGEE.

This clone has only one observation. The chain employs TRBV6-5 and TRBJ2-1; D might be TRBD2 (6 bases). There are 16 residues in the CDR3. The germline V gene has CDR1 MNHEY and CDR2 SVGAGI. V gave up 2 bases and J gave up 5 bases, with 16 bases separating them. The DNA of the CDR3 is TGTGCCAGCAGTTACCAGGGCGGGGCCATAAACAATGAGCAGTTCTTC. Translated, it gives CASSYQGGAINNEQFF.

The chain is built from TRBV5-6 and TRBJ1-5; 11 bases align to TRBD1. From germline, CDR1 is SGHDT and CDR2 YYEEEE. The junction had 12 bases not matched to a gene; V was cut back by 4 bases and J by 0 bases. The CDR3 is 19 amino acids. The CDR3 loop reads CASSHAGTGGSHSNQPQHF. The DNA of the CDR3 is TGTGCCAGCAGCCATGCCGGGACAGGGGGTTCACATAGCAATCAGCCCCAGCATTTT. Drawing the rest from reference TRBV5-6 and TRBJ1-5, the complete variable domain is DAGVTQSPTHLIKTRGQQVTLRCSPKSGHDTVSWYQQALGQGPQFIFQYYEEEERQRGNFPDRFSGHQFPNYSSELNVNALLLGDSALYLCASSHAGTGGSHSNQPQHFGDGTRLSIL.